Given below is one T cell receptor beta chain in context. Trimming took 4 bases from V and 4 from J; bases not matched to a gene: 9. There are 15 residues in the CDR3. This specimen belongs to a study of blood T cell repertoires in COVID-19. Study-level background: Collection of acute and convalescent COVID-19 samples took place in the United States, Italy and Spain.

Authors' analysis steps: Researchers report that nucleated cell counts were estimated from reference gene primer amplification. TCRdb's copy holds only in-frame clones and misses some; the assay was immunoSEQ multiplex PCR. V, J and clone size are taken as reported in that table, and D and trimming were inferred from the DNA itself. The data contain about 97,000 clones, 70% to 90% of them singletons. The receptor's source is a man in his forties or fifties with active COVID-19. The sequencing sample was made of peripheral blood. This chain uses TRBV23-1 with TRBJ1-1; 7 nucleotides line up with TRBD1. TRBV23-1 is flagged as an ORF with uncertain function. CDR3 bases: TGCGCCAGCAGTCCTCGACAGGGTAAGAGCACTGAAGCTTTCTTT. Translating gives CASSPRQGKSTEAFF.